Listed below are T cell receptor beta chains from one sample, sequenced in a study of shared clonotypes between healthy human individuals. The repertoire was sequenced with immunoSEQ multiplex PCR; TCRdb's copy has only in-frame clones and lacks some. The sample carries 2,500,000 or so clones, around 94% recorded once. Sequencing used naive CD4+ T cells sorted from blood. These receptors were obtained from a man aged 18 to 29 in good health. The conserved cysteine and the conserved F or W are not part of the CDR3 here. D genes are given only for firm matches.

D gene,V gene,J gene,CDR3 protein
-,TRBV7-9,TRBJ2-1,ASSLSDGEQF
TRBD1,TRBV7-3,TRBJ1-6,ASSSDRVSPLH
TRBD1,TRBV19,TRBJ2-7,ASSPGQGPGEQY
-,TRBV27,TRBJ2-7,ASRSPLREQY
TRBD1,TRBV7-9,TRBJ1-2,ASSLQGGDGYT
-,TRBV19,TRBJ1-5,ASSPVGGGRQPQH
-,TRBV6-5,TRBJ2-5,ASSNHGGAGY
TRBD2,TRBV4-3,TRBJ2-1,ASSLLGGVDNEQF
-,TRBV5-1,TRBJ1-1,ASSLWSQEGDTEAF
TRBD1,TRBV10-3,TRBJ2-1,ATSRDRVANEQF
TRBD2,TRBV2,TRBJ2-7,ASSLAGGSSYEQY
-,TRBV29-1,TRBJ2-7,SVAQGGRRSEQY
TRBD1,TRBV28,TRBJ1-4,ASRSGTGVTTNEKLF
TRBD2,TRBV11-3,TRBJ2-3,ASSAGGSGTDTQY
TRBD1,TRBV5-8,TRBJ1-5,ASSPDRVNQPQH
-,TRBV5-1,TRBJ2-6,ASSQTVASGANVLT
-,TRBV2,TRBJ1-6,ASSRSGSPYSPLH